This TCR beta chain was captured by sequencing in a study of blood T cell repertoires in COVID-19. In the study overall: Samples of COVID-19 (acute and convalescent) were obtained from the United States, Italy and Spain. From T cells, B-cell-depleted T cells, or PBMCs came the material, which was cDNA or gDNA.

The CDR3 is made up of 18 amino acids. Deletions cut 5 bases from V and 0 bases from J, with 19 bases between. Germline V lookup: CDR1 LNHNV, CDR2 YYDKDF (reference sequence). Profiling relied on immunoSEQ multiplex PCR, and the TCRdb table lists in-frame clones only, not all of them. This sample carries around 310,000 clones, approximately 91% of them seen once, and the ten largest clones take around 12%. The sample was peripheral blood. The chain combines TRBV15 with TRBJ2-2; D is possibly TRBD2 (5 bases). The sequence was collected from a woman aged 55-69 years with acute or convalescent COVID-19. CDR3 in DNA: TGTGCCACCAGCTCCCGGATCGGGGTTCTCACGAACACCGGGGAGCTGTTTTTT. Its translation: CATSSRIGVLTNTGELFF.